This T cell receptor (beta chain) came from a study of early T cells in non-severe SARS-CoV-2 infection (dated by TCRdb to about 2021). About the investigation overall: Because TCR sequencing relied on bulk RNA taken from unsorted whole blood, pairing of alpha and beta chains was not possible.

The sample holds a few counts of this clonotype. Its recognized antigen is unknown. The sample holds no much larger clone one base away, and base qualities are not on file. The full study reports these points: VDJdb matching was skewed toward anti-spike CD8 responses and likely underestimated virus-specific expansions by missing private and CD4 specificities.

Libraries were prepared through 5' RACE. TCRdb shows the sequencer as NextSeq 500. In the TCR library protocol, unique molecular identifiers were attached to individual cDNA molecules to correct for PCR bias and sequencing error. Both TCR alpha and beta chains were sequenced, and tight co-correlation was observed between alpha and beta sequence abundances in each sample. Under the source paper's analysis protocol: Decombinator V4 was used to annotate the V gene, J gene and CDR3 of the TCR sequences. Expanded TCRs were defined as changing significantly between any two time points under a Poisson model with p below 0.0001. TCR abundances were normalised to the total number of TCRs sequenced per sample and expressed as counts per million. TRAV1-2 paired with TRAJ12, TRAJ20 or TRAJ33 defined MAIT TCRs, while TRAV10 paired with TRAJ18 defined iNKT TCRs. VDJdb, accessed on 1 November 2021, was searched for TCRs annotated for CMV, EBV and SARS-CoV-2, and TCRs annotated for more than one antigen were excluded. TCRdb reprocessing: public reads trimmed at Q25 with fastp, clones called with MiXCR, in-frame beta chains kept. Records with the same CDR3 protein are collapsed into one entry carrying the most frequent genes and DNA. TCRdb's processing, not the study's, gives the V and J calls here. The sample table contains 25,000 to 30,000 distinct CDR3 sequences; only one count was recorded for around 4.5% of them. The biggest ten clones account for approximately 4% of the sample.

CDR1 is given as SGHRS and CDR2 as YFSETQ, both from the germline V gene. The CDR3 starts with the cysteine, ends with the phenylalanine, and has 16 residues. CDR3 DNA only is kept here, 48 bases in frame from base 1. The V end gives up 4 bases and the J end 10 bases, leaving 14 bases in the junction not matched to a gene. Set within a cohort of healthcare workers in London, UK, this nested case-control study involved weekly PCR testing of nasopharyngeal swabs along with blood sampling. Healthcare workers were recruited between 23 and 31 March 2020, during the week of the UK lockdown, and were followed weekly for up to roughly 16 weeks.

Sequencing input: whole blood. The chain is assembled from TRBV5-1 and TRBJ2-1, with 10 bases matching TRBD1. This sequence was found in an adult who was a healthcare worker with PCR-confirmed SARS-CoV-2 infection or an uninfected control (not recorded which). The nucleotide sequence reads as follows: TGCGCCAGCAGCCCGACCGGGACAGGGGCATTCAGGGAGCAGTTCTTC. It translates as CASSPTGTGAFREQFF.